In this sample, the clone carrying this T cell receptor (beta chain) turned up many times. The data were taken from a study of T cells in Graves' hyperthyroidism and ophthalmopathy. The TCR beta CDR3 regions underwent amplification using RNA transcripts as the source. When the TCR CDR3 underwent first-round RT-PCR, the HTBI primer set was used. One entry per CDR3 protein, called by TCRdb with MiXCR from the multiplex PCR reads. The sample consists of 45,000 to 55,000 distinct CDR3 sequences, roughly 50% of them appearing once. Aged 18 to 65, the patients had hyperthyroidism that was newly diagnosed and had lasted under 2 months. Germline V gene data show CDR1 as KGHSH and CDR2 as LQKENI. Deletions cut 2 bases from V and 3 bases from J, with 13 bases between. The CDR3 has 16 amino acids.

This chain joins TRBV18 and TRBJ1-4; no clear D. The receptor was isolated from a man between 18 and 29 years old with Graves' hyperthyroidism. The sample comprised peripheral blood or thyroid tissue (not recorded which). The CDR3 DNA sequence: TGTGCCAGCTCACCAGAGATTGGTCAGCCTAATGAAAAACTGTTTTTT. Translation: CASSPEIGQPNEKLFF.